Below, 30 T cell receptor beta chains from the same sample are listed, as sequenced in a study of early T cells in non-severe SARS-CoV-2 infection. TCRdb fed the 5' RACE reads into MiXCR, producing one record per CDR3 protein. The table shows tens of thousands of distinct CDR3 sequences, with roughly 9.6% occurring only once. Sequencing was performed on whole blood. These receptors were collected from an adult who was a healthcare worker with PCR-confirmed SARS-CoV-2 infection or an uninfected control (not recorded which).

There are many counts of this clonotype. V and J are TRBV20-1 and TRBJ1-5; tentative D call: TRBD1 (5 bases). The germline gives CDR1 DFQATT, CDR2 SNEGSKA (reference sequence). The CDR3 contains 14 residues. The V and J ends lost 3 bases and 0 bases respectively, with 9 bases between them. DNA for the CDR3: TGCAGTGCTAGTAACGGGGGTAGCAATCAGCCCCAGCATTTT. It specifies CSASNGGSNQPQHF.

This clonotype was observed a few times. V is TRBV6-8 and J is TRBJ2-1; D is unresolved. The germline gives CDR1 MNHGY, CDR2 SAAAGT. V was clipped by 5 bases and J by 5 bases, with 7 bases between them. This CDR3 is 12 amino acids long. Here the CDR3 DNA reads TGTGCCAGCAGTGTACTTGACAATGAGCAGTTCTTC. It yields the protein CASSVLDNEQFF.

This clonotype was seen only a few times. V gene TRBV28 combines with J gene TRBJ1-2; no clear D. Per the germline V gene, CDR1 is MDHEN and CDR2 is SYDVKM. The CDR3 loop spans 14 amino acids. V gave up 3 bases and J gave up 8 bases, with 16 bases separating them. CDR3 nucleotide sequence: TGTGCCAGCAGTTTCGCCCGGCCCGGCGGGGGCTACACCTTC. Translating gives CASSFARPGGGYTF.

The rearrangement joins TRBV5-1 to TRBJ1-5, with 7 bases matching TRBD1. Germline lookup yields CDR1 SGHRS and CDR2 YFSETQ. The CDR3 sequence is 17 residues long. Losses at the gene ends were 0 bases for V and 0 bases for J; bases not matched to a gene: 6. CDR3 protein: CASSLGDREYSNQPQHF. The CDR3 nucleotides read TGCGCCAGCAGCTTGGGGGACAGAGAGTATAGCAATCAGCCCCAGCATTTT.

The chain is built from TRBV4-3 and TRBJ2-3; no definite D call. The V gene's germline CDR1 is LGHNA and CDR2 YSLEER. The CDR3 sequence is 16 residues long. Trimming removed 3 bases at V and 0 bases at J, with 13 bases between. This CDR3 is CASSHVTAASTDTQYF. The CDR3 DNA follows: TGCGCCAGCAGCCATGTGACTGCCGCTAGCACAGATACGCAGTATTTT.

The sample holds many counts of this clonotype. The CDR3 nucleotides read TGTGCCAGCACCGAAGGGGGACCCACAGATACGCAGTATTTT. Its translation is CASTEGGPTDTQYF. The rearrangement joins TRBV6-1 to TRBJ2-3; possible D gene TRBD1, 6 bases. Germline V gene sequence: CDR1 MNHNS, CDR2 SASEGT. There are 14 residues in the CDR3. V lost 7 bases, J lost 2 bases, and 13 bases lay in between.

The table lists this clonotype with a few counts. The chain joins TRBV10-3 to TRBJ2-1; no clear D gene. V was pared by 3 bases and J by 7 bases, with 7 bases between. The CDR3 loop spans 12 amino acids. Germline CDR1 reads ENHRY; CDR2 reads SYGVKD. The CDR3 spells CAISESPNEQFF. As DNA, the CDR3 is TGTGCCATCAGTGAATCCCCAAATGAGCAGTTCTTC.

This clonotype was seen many times. The chain recombines TRBV28 with TRBJ1-2; D call uncertain. The CDR3 is made up of 12 amino acids. V lost 5 bases to trimming and J lost 8 bases, with 12 bases between them. The germline CDR1 and CDR2 sequences are MDHEN and SYDVKM. The CDR3 protein is CASSPLSLGYTF. For the CDR3, the DNA is TGTGCCAGCAGTCCTCTATCGCTAGGCTACACCTTC.

The J gene is TRBJ2-7, the V gene TRBV7-2; 7 bases agree with TRBD2. The CDR3 has 13 amino acids. Trimming cost V 5 bases and J 6 bases; bases outside gene matches: 7. Germline V gives CDR1 SGHTA, CDR2 FQGNSA. The CDR3 bases are TGTGCCAGCAGCCAAGTAGGGAGGGGCGAGCAGTACTTC. It codes for CASSQVGRGEQYF.

This clonotype was observed many times. J is TRBJ2-5 and V is TRBV7-2; D might be TRBD2 (5 bases). Germline-derived CDR1 and CDR2 are SGHTA and FQGNSA. The V end was cut by 0 bases, the J end by 4 bases, with 6 bases between. The CDR3 has 13 amino acids. The DNA of the CDR3 is TGTGCCAGCAGCTTAGCGGCGGGAGAGACCCAGTACTTC. Protein sequence: CASSLAAGETQYF.

This clonotype was picked up a small number of times. This chain links TRBV6-2 or TRBV6-3 with TRBJ2-2; D tentatively fits TRBD1 or TRBD2 (5 bases each). V lost 9 bases, J lost 7 bases, and 18 bases lay in between. CDR1 is MNHEY and CDR2 is SVGEGT in the germline V gene. The CDR3 runs to 14 residues. The CDR3 bases are TGTGCCAGTGGGGGTCCCCTTTTGATCGGGGAGCTGTTTTTT. Its translation is CASGGPLLIGELFF.

The chain carries TRBV7-9 and TRBJ2-7; no clear D gene. CDR3 length: 13 residues. Trimming cost V 0 bases and J 3 bases, with 6 bases left between them. Germline loops: CDR1 SEHNR, CDR2 FQNEAQ (reference sequence). Written as DNA, the CDR3 is TGTGCCAGCAGCTTAGCTAAAAGCTACGAGCAGTACTTC. Protein: CASSLAKSYEQYF.

This clonotype was observed many times. The chain links TRBV7-8 to TRBJ1-5, with D possibly matching TRBD1 (6 bases). Between the trimmed V and J ends, which lost 4 bases and 7 bases, there was a span of 17 bases. Germline loops: CDR1 SGHVS, CDR2 FQNEAQ. The CDR3 runs 15 residues. This CDR3 reads CASSSHRDLSQPQHF. The CDR3 DNA reads as TGTGCCAGCAGCTCTCACAGGGACCTTAGCCAGCCCCAGCATTTT.

The table lists this clonotype with a few counts. The chain links TRBV6-2 or TRBV6-3 to TRBJ1-1; TRBD1 agrees at 8 bases. This CDR3 contains 14 residues. V gave up 6 bases and J gave up 5 bases; unmatched junction bases: 8. The germline V gene has CDR1 MNHEY and CDR2 SVGEGT. Here the CDR3 reads CASSNPGGRTEAFF. CDR3 in DNA: TGTGCCAGCAGCAACCCAGGGGGCCGGACTGAAGCTTTCTTT.

This clonotype was counted only a few times. The chain uses TRBV29-1 and TRBJ2-2, with D perhaps matching TRBD1 (5 bases). Germline V CDR1 and CDR2: SQVTM, ANQGSEA. Trimming took off 7 bases at V and 7 bases at J, with 16 bases between the two ends. The CDR3 is 13 residues long. The chain's CDR3 is CSAPGSGGGELFF. CDR3 DNA sequence: TGCAGCGCTCCAGGGTCGGGCGGCGGGGAGCTGTTTTTT.

The sample holds many counts of this clonotype. The V gene is TRBV2, the J gene TRBJ2-1; D remains ambiguous. The V end was cut by 6 bases, the J end by 4 bases, with 10 bases between. The germline V gene has CDR1 SNHLY and CDR2 FYNNEI. This CDR3 comprises 13 residues. CDR3: CASRPFQYNEQFF. The CDR3 nucleotides are TGTGCCAGCAGACCTTTTCAATACAATGAGCAGTTCTTC.

This clonotype was seen many times. The V gene is TRBV4-1, the J gene TRBJ2-5; a weak D match, TRBD2 (6 bases). CDR3 length: 15 residues. V was pared by 0 bases and J by 5 bases, with 13 bases between. The germline gives CDR1 MGHRA, CDR2 YSYEKL. CDR3 residues: CASSQDPGGGETQYF. As DNA, the CDR3 is TGCGCCAGCAGCCAAGATCCCGGGGGTGGGGAGACCCAGTACTTC.

The V gene is TRBV13, the J gene TRBJ2-1, with TRBD1 matching 10 bases. V lost 3 bases, J lost 4 bases, and 3 bases stayed unmatched. The CDR3 covers 15 residues. Germline lookup yields CDR1 PRHDT and CDR2 FYEKMQ (reference sequence). CDR3 amino acids: CASSFRDRGYNEQFF. The CDR3, as DNA: TGTGCCAGCAGCTTCCGGGACAGGGGTTACAATGAGCAGTTCTTC.

In its sample, this clonotype was seen a few times. J is TRBJ2-1 and V is TRBV4-2; 11 bases are a match to TRBD2. This CDR3 contains 17 residues. CDR1 is LGHNA, CDR2 YNFKEQ, per germline. V gave up 0 bases and J gave up 7 bases; unmatched junction bases: 8. CDR3 loop: CASSQDQTSGSRNEQFF. The CDR3 nucleotides read TGTGCCAGCAGCCAAGATCAAACTAGCGGGAGTAGGAATGAGCAGTTCTTC.

Many counts were recorded for this clonotype. The V gene is TRBV29-1, the J gene TRBJ2-1, with TRBD2 identical over 8 bases. The CDR3 covers 17 residues. V trimming: 5 bases; J trimming: 0 bases; junction bases outside the gene matches: 12. The germline CDR1 and CDR2 sequences are SQVTM and ANQGSEA. CDR3 region: CSVLTRGSGNSYNEQFF. The CDR3 DNA reads TGCAGCGTTTTAACCCGGGGTAGCGGGAACTCCTACAATGAGCAGTTCTTC.

In its sample, this clonotype was seen many times. V is TRBV24-1 and J is TRBJ1-2, with D unresolved. The CDR3 extends over 14 amino acids. Per the germline V gene, CDR1 is KGHDR and CDR2 is SFDVKD. Trimming left V 2 bases short and J 7 bases short, with 13 bases between. In DNA, the CDR3 is TGTGCCACCAGTGATTGGGTCCTCGACCGTGGCTACACCTTC. Translation: CATSDWVLDRGYTF.

J is TRBJ2-6 and V is TRBV18, with D unresolved. Germline CDR1 KGHSH, CDR2 LQKENI. This CDR3 contains 17 residues. V shed 3 bases and J shed 0 bases, with 12 bases lying between them. The CDR3 reads CASSPLGWSSGANVLTF. The CDR3 DNA sequence: TGTGCCAGCTCACCGCTCGGCTGGTCCTCTGGGGCCAACGTCCTGACTTTC.

The CDR3 DNA reads TGCAGTGCTAGAGATCGGGACTACGACTACGAGCAGTACTTC. Translated: CSARDRDYDYEQYF. J is TRBJ2-7 and V is TRBV20-1; 7 bases align to TRBD2. CDR1 and CDR2 from the germline V gene are DFQATT and SNEGSKA (reference sequence). The length of the CDR3 is 14 residues. The J segment lost 3 bases and the V segment lost 0 bases, leaving 5 bases of the junction unmatched.

This clonotype was counted only a few times. The chain combines TRBV5-1 with TRBJ1-1; D perhaps matches TRBD1 (5 bases). The CDR3 has 12 residues. Germline V gives CDR1 SGHRS, CDR2 YFSETQ. V lost 4 bases and J 7 bases, leaving 11 bases between the germline ends. For the CDR3, the DNA is TGCGCCAGCAGCCTGGGACGAGGTGAAGCTTTCTTT. Residues: CASSLGRGEAFF.

This clonotype was found a few times. A read error may explain this, as a much larger clone is one base away. Given the absence of the conserved phenylalanine or tryptophan at the CDR3 end, a read error is likely. V usage is TRBV9 and J usage is TRBJ2-7; perhaps TRBD2 as D (5 bases). Germline V CDR1 and CDR2: SGDLS, YYNGEE. The V end was cut by 2 bases, the J end by 4 bases, with 10 bases between. The CDR3 is 13 amino acids. In nucleotides, the CDR3 is TGTGCCAGCAGCGTCATGGACTCGTACGAGCAGTACTCC. Its translation: CASSVMDSYEQYS.

The chain joins TRBV28 to TRBJ2-2, with unresolved D. The V end lost 6 bases, the J end lost 0 bases, and 11 bases lay between the germline ends. CDR3 size: 15 residues. Germline CDR1 MDHEN, CDR2 SYDVKM. In DNA form, the CDR3 reads TGTGCCAGCAGGCCGGCGGACGCGAACACCGGGGAGCTGTTTTTT. As protein: CASRPADANTGELFF.

This clonotype came up a few times. V is TRBV11-3 and J is TRBJ1-1; D is unresolved. The ends were cut back, 1 base at V and 1 base at J, with 4 bases in the middle. The CDR3 spans 13 residues. Germline V lookup: CDR1 SGHNT, CDR2 YENEEA. CDR3 loop: CASSLGKNTEAFF. For the CDR3, the DNA is TGTGCCAGCAGCTTAGGGAAGAACACTGAAGCTTTCTTT.

There are a few counts of this clonotype. The J gene is TRBJ1-2, the V gene TRBV7-2; 7 nucleotides match TRBD1. V trimming: 5 bases; J trimming: 8 bases; junction bases outside the gene matches: 11. The CDR3 is 14 amino acids. Germline lookup yields CDR1 SGHTA and CDR2 FQGNSA. This CDR3 reads CASSTRQGLGGYTF. The CDR3 DNA is TGTGCCAGCAGCACCCGACAGGGCCTGGGGGGCTACACCTTC.

This clonotype turned up a few times. The chain has TRBV20-1 and TRBJ2-1, with unresolved D. CDR1 is DFQATT and CDR2 is SNEGSKA in the germline V gene (reference sequence). CDR3 length: 17 amino acids. The V end lost 6 bases, the J end lost 4 bases, and 25 bases lay between the germline ends. In DNA, the CDR3 is TGCAGTGCCCCCTCCTTGCGAGCGTCCTCGGGTTACAATGAGCAGTTCTTC. Translation gives CSAPSLRASSGYNEQFF.

The J gene is TRBJ2-1, the V gene TRBV12-3 or TRBV12-4, with D tentatively TRBD2 (6 bases). The CDR3 covers 14 residues. V was shortened by 6 bases and J by 1 base, with 10 bases between the two germline ends. Here the CDR3 reads CASSWSGSYNEQFF. The CDR3 DNA reads as TGTGCCAGCAGCTGGAGCGGGTCCTACAATGAGCAGTTCTTC.